Shown below are 17 T cell receptor beta chains from a single sample sequenced in a study of cytomegalovirus exposure and HLA in healthy donors. PCR primers comprised 60 Vbeta and 13 Jbeta primers. Using immunoSEQ multiplex PCR, the repertoire was profiled, and TCRdb retains in-frame clones only, with some absent. The data show 150,000 or so clones, roughly 70% seen once. The sample was PBMCs. All receptors come from a young man in good health and CMV-seropositive.

This clone was seen once. V usage is TRBV7-3 and J usage is TRBJ1-1, with 7 nucleotides matching TRBD1. After removal of 5 bases from V and 3 bases from J, the junction contained 9 bases not matched to a gene. CDR1 and CDR2 (germline): SGHTA, FQGTGA. The CDR3 consists of 15 residues. CDR3 region: CASSRAGGLDTEAFF. CDR3 bases: TGTGCCAGCAGCCGAGCAGGGGGATTGGACACTGAAGCTTTCTTT.

The CDR3 DNA reads as TGCGCCAGCAGCTTGGCTCGGACTAGCGGGGGGGACACAGATACGCAGTATTTT. Protein sequence: CASSLARTSGGDTDTQYF. This sequence joins TRBV5-1 and TRBJ2-3; 15 bases fit TRBD2. The CDR3 consists of 18 residues. With V trimmed by 0 bases and J by 2 bases, 4 bases remained unmatched. In germline, CDR1 is SGHRS, CDR2 YFSETQ.

With respect to this clone: Likely a read error: the CDR3 ends without its conserved phenylalanine or tryptophan. No DNA is shown, since the ends of the CDR3 on it are uncertain; the CDR3 is the one TCRdb lists. The rearrangement uses TRBV6-8 and TRBJ2-7; the table's D call of TRBD1 was not tested on the DNA. The germline V gene encodes CDR1 MNHGY and CDR2 SAAAGT. The CDR3 has 9 residues if both end residues are counted. CDR3 amino acids: CASSNDTRS.

This clone appeared a single time. The V call is TRBV6-1, the J call TRBJ2-5; D possibly corresponds to TRBD1 (6 bases). This CDR3 spans 14 amino acids. Germline V gene sequence: CDR1 MNHNS, CDR2 SASEGT. The ends were cut back, 6 bases at V and 1 base at J, with 12 bases in the middle. The CDR3 DNA follows: TGTGCCAGCAGCCTACTACAGGGCCAAGAGACCCAGTACTTC. Translated: CASSLLQGQETQYF.

The chain recombines TRBV15 with TRBJ1-2, with no clear D. The germline V and J ends were trimmed by 5 bases and 4 bases, with 14 bases remaining between them. The germline CDR1 and CDR2 sequences are LNHNV and YYDKDF (reference sequence). This CDR3 has 14 amino acids. The DNA for the CDR3 is TGTGCCACCAGCCCTCAGAGGCAAAGCTATGGCTACACCTTC. Residues: CATSPQRQSYGYTF.

This rearrangement joins TRBV13 to TRBJ1-2; 9 positions agree with TRBD1. V gave up 5 bases and J gave up 5 bases; unmatched junction bases: 12. The CDR3 contains 16 residues. The germline CDR1 and CDR2 sequences are PRHDT and FYEKMQ (reference sequence). The CDR3 sequence: CASSAGTGPTEYGYTF. CDR3 DNA sequence: TGTGCCAGCAGCGCCGGGACAGGGCCTACAGAATATGGCTACACCTTC.

The rearrangement uses TRBV9 and TRBJ1-2, with 10 bases lining up with TRBD1. The trim removed 4 bases at V and 4 bases at J, leaving 10 bases unmatched. Germline CDR1 is SGDLS and CDR2 is YYNGEE. The CDR3 is 16 residues long. The CDR3 DNA reads as TGTGCCAGCAGCCGTAGAGGGGACAGGGGAGGCTATGGCTACACCTTC. It is translated as CASSRRGDRGGYGYTF.

The V gene is TRBV7-3, the J gene TRBJ2-2; D gene unclear. The germline V and J ends were trimmed by 3 bases and 6 bases, with 5 bases remaining between them. The CDR3 has 12 amino acids. Germline CDR1 is SGHTA and CDR2 is FQGTGA. CDR3: CASSFFSGELFF. The CDR3 DNA reads as TGTGCCAGCAGCTTTTTCTCCGGGGAGCTGTTTTTT.

J is TRBJ2-3 and V is TRBV6-1; the match to TRBD2 covers 9 bases. The CDR3 length is 14 residues. Germline V gene lookup returns CDR1 MNHNS and CDR2 SASEGT. V was pared by 8 bases and J by 4 bases, with 7 bases of the junction left unmatched. The CDR3 region is CASRLAVGADTQYF. The CDR3 DNA follows: TGTGCCAGCCGACTAGCGGTTGGGGCAGATACGCAGTATTTT.

This clone was counted a few times. The chain uses TRBV5-4 and TRBJ1-1; TRBD1 aligns across 8 bases. The V gene's germline CDR1 is SGHNT and CDR2 YYREEE (reference sequence). Germline trimming cut 4 bases from V and 2 bases from J; bases unmatched to any gene: 7. The CDR3 is 15 amino acids. The CDR3 nucleotides are TGTGCCAGCAGCCACTATGACAGGGGTAACACTGAAGCTTTCTTT. Its protein product is CASSHYDRGNTEAFF.

The rearrangement uses TRBV6-1 and TRBJ1-1, with TRBD1 as a possible D gene (5 bases). Germline CDR1 and CDR2: MNHNS and SASEGT. The CDR3 totals 15 residues. V was cut by 0 bases and J by 5 bases, with 13 bases left in between. The CDR3 region is CASSEATGGRTEAFF. CDR3 DNA sequence: TGTGCCAGCAGTGAAGCGACGGGGGGAAGAACTGAAGCTTTCTTT.

About this clone: The conserved closing phenylalanine or tryptophan is absent in this CDR3, likely reflecting a read error. The chain uses TRBV15 and TRBJ1-2, with D maybe TRBD1 (5 bases). CDR3 size: 15 residues. The V and J ends lost 5 bases and 2 bases respectively, with 15 bases between them. Germline V gene sequence: CDR1 LNHNV, CDR2 YYDKDF (reference sequence). Written as DNA, the CDR3 is TGTGCCACCAGCGGCGGGACGGTGGGGAACTATGGCTACACCGTC. Translated: CATSGGTVGNYGYTV.

The chain joins TRBV5-4 to TRBJ2-5, with D perhaps matching TRBD2 (6 bases). V lost 3 bases and J lost 0, with 18 bases in between. Germline V CDR1 and CDR2: SGHNT, YYREEE (reference sequence). The CDR3 spans 17 residues. CDR3 amino acids: CASSSLSTGLNQETQYF. CDR3 bases: TGTGCCAGCAGCTCCCTCTCCACGGGACTCAACCAAGAGACCCAGTACTTC.

V and J are TRBV7-2 and TRBJ2-3, with TRBD2 matching over 13 bases. CDR3 length equals 16 residues. CDR1 and CDR2 from the germline V gene are SGHTA and FQGNSA. J gave up 5 bases and V 5 bases, and 7 bases lay outside the gene matches. This chain's CDR3 is CASSPRLAGGLDTQYF. Written as DNA, the CDR3 is TGTGCCAGCAGCCCCCGACTAGCGGGAGGTCTAGATACGCAGTATTTT.

V is TRBV7-9 and J is TRBJ1-1, with D possibly matching TRBD1 (5 bases). The germline V gene encodes CDR1 SEHNR and CDR2 FQNEAQ (reference sequence). V lost 5 bases and J 0 bases, leaving 16 bases between the germline ends. The CDR3 is 16 amino acids. Written as DNA, the CDR3 is TGTGCCAGCAGCCCCCCACAGGCGTACTTGAACACTGAAGCTTTCTTT. It specifies CASSPPQAYLNTEAFF.

The chain links TRBV5-6 to TRBJ2-1; D is perhaps TRBD1 (5 bases). CDR1 SGHDT and CDR2 YYEEEE come from the germline V gene. V was shortened by 1 base and J by 10 bases, with 18 bases between the two germline ends. The CDR3 has 15 amino acids. Here the CDR3 reads CASSLRRAFSYEQFF. As DNA, the CDR3 is TGTGCCAGCAGCTTGCGCAGGGCTTTTTCATACGAGCAGTTCTTC.

This chain's CDR3 is CASSILGDFVGYTF. For the CDR3, the DNA is TGTGCCAGTAGTATTTTGGGGGACTTTGTTGGCTACACCTTC. The chain combines TRBV19 with TRBJ1-2; TRBD1 might be the D (5 bases). Between the trimmed V and J ends, which lost 3 bases and 7 bases, there was a span of 15 bases. This CDR3 is built from 14 residues. Germline loops: CDR1 LNHDA, CDR2 SQIVND (reference sequence).